One sample yielded the 20 T cell receptor beta chains listed below, sequenced in a study of blood T cells in healthy people across ages. Primers used in a second PCR of roughly 6 to 11 cycles were a sample-barcoded 5' primer and a J-beta primer mix. TCRdb used MiXCR to reprocess the 5' RACE reads, holding one entry per CDR3 protein. The table includes over a million distinct CDR3 sequences, around 39% detected once. The sample was blood. The source of these receptors is a woman aged 18-29 years in good health.

The table lists this clonotype with a few counts. One junction end does not reproduce the germline sequence, and a read error may be involved. The chain joins TRBV12-3 or TRBV12-4 to TRBJ1-1; TRBD1 agrees at 9 bases. The CDR3 consists of 14 residues. In nucleotides, the CDR3 is TGTGCCAGCAGGATCACAGGGGGCAACACTGAGGCTTTCTTT. The encoded protein is CASRITGGNTEAFF.

The chain uses TRBV7-9 and TRBJ2-7; D is possibly TRBD1 (5 bases). This CDR3 comprises 16 residues. The germline V and J ends were trimmed by 1 base and 5 bases, with 18 bases remaining between them. Germline CDR1 and CDR2: SEHNR and FQNEAQ (reference sequence). For the CDR3, the DNA is TGTGCCAGCAGCTTAGTGAGACAGTTATCTTCCGACGAGCAGTACTTC. As protein: CASSLVRQLSSDEQYF.

The rearrangement uses TRBV4-1 and TRBJ2-1; possible D gene TRBD1, 5 bases. The germline V and J ends were trimmed by 0 bases and 6 bases, with 6 bases remaining between them. This CDR3 is built from 13 residues. Germline values: CDR1 MGHRA, CDR2 YSYEKL. In nucleotides, the CDR3 is TGCGCCAGCAGCCAAGATGACAGCAATGAGCAGTTCTTC. It is translated as CASSQDDSNEQFF.

This clonotype has a count of ten or more. The rearrangement joins TRBV7-2 to TRBJ2-7; TRBD2 matches 11 bases. The V and J ends lost 5 bases and 5 bases, in that order; junction bases with no gene match: 8. The germline V gene has CDR1 SGHTA and CDR2 FQGNSA. The CDR3 has 15 amino acids. The CDR3: CASSLLAGVSHEQYF. CDR3 sequence (DNA): TGTGCCAGCAGCCTACTAGCGGGAGTGAGCCACGAGCAGTACTTC.

Worth noting for this clonotype: The junction shows a germline mismatch at one end, possibly a read error. The rearrangement uses TRBV25-1 and TRBJ2-7; 7 bases fit TRBD2. CDR3 length equals 15 residues. Germline V gives CDR1 MGHDK, CDR2 SYGVNS. The CDR3, as DNA: TGTGCCGGCAGTGAATGGGAGGGAGCGGGATACGAGCAGTACTTC. This translates into CAGSEWEGAGYEQYF.

With respect to this clonotype: Relative to the germline gene, one junction end is altered; a read error may explain this. V and J are TRBV25-1 and TRBJ1-5, with a weak D call TRBD1 (5 bases). The V gene's germline CDR1 is MGHDK and CDR2 SYGVNS. The CDR3 totals 16 residues. The CDR3: CACSGGLREGNQPQHF. The DNA of the CDR3 is TGTGCCTGCAGTGGGGGTTTACGAGAGGGCAATCAGCCCCAGCATTTT.

This clonotype has just a few counts. The rearrangement joins TRBV30 to TRBJ2-5; D ambiguous. CDR3 length: 12 residues. The V gene lost 0 bases and the J gene lost 3 bases, with 5 bases spanning the gap. Germline V CDR1 and CDR2: GTSNPN, SVGIG (reference sequence). The CDR3 protein is CAWSVFKETQYF. Written as DNA, the CDR3 is TGTGCCTGGAGTGTATTTAAAGAGACCCAGTACTTC.

This clonotype has just a few counts. V is TRBV5-1 and J is TRBJ2-1; TRBD2 agrees at 9 bases. The J call may be wrong; the DNA end is better matched by TRBJ2-7. Looked up from germline, CDR1 is SGHRS and CDR2 is YFSETQ. This CDR3 has 14 amino acids. This CDR3 is CASSPRLAEGEQYF. The CDR3 DNA reads as TGCGCCAGCAGCCCCAGACTAGCGGAAGGCGAGCAGTACTTC.

The CDR3 region has the DNA TGTGCCACCAGCAGGGACCTTGGGGGGAGTTTGAACGAGCAGTACTTC. Protein sequence: CATSRDLGGSLNEQYF. The gene calls are TRBV15 and TRBJ2-7; D might be TRBD2 (6 bases). The length of the CDR3 is 16 residues. Germline assignment: CDR1 LNHNV and CDR2 YYDKDF (reference sequence). With 3 bases removed from V and 5 bases from J, the gap between germline ends came to 20 bases.

This clonotype came up many times. This chain joins TRBV18 and TRBJ2-7; perhaps TRBD2 as D (6 bases). Germline lookup yields CDR1 KGHSH and CDR2 LQKENI. V dropped 2 bases and J dropped 5 bases, with 10 bases sitting between them. This CDR3 has 13 residues. The CDR3 sequence: CASSPSRENEQYF. The CDR3 DNA reads TGTGCCAGCTCACCAAGTCGGGAGAACGAGCAGTACTTC.

The chain uses TRBV9 and TRBJ2-4, with TRBD1 matching 10 bases. The V and J ends lost 2 bases and 7 bases, in that order; junction bases with no gene match: 3. The germline gives CDR1 SGDLS, CDR2 YYNGEE. This CDR3 has 14 residues. DNA for the CDR3: TGTGCCAGCAGCGTGGCGGGACAGGGGAACATTCAGTACTTC. Encoded protein: CASSVAGQGNIQYF.

The V gene is TRBV10-3, the J gene TRBJ2-7; 11 bases fit TRBD1. The trim removed 5 bases at V and 6 bases at J, leaving 6 bases unmatched. The CDR3 sequence is 14 residues long. CDR1 ENHRY and CDR2 SYGVKD come from the germline V gene. The CDR3 protein is CAISSGQGAGEQYF. The CDR3 DNA reads TGTGCCATCAGTTCAGGACAGGGGGCCGGCGAGCAGTACTTC.

This clonotype is a singleton in its sample. The genes are TRBV9 and TRBJ2-2; D possibly corresponds to TRBD2 (6 bases). CDR1 is SGDLS and CDR2 is YYNGEE in the germline V gene. Trimming cost V 4 bases and J 2 bases, with 12 bases left between them. The CDR3 totals 15 residues. The CDR3 DNA sequence: TGTGCCAGCAGCACTAGCCGGGTAAACACCGGGGAGCTGTTTTTT. It encodes CASSTSRVNTGELFF.

The chain has TRBV6-5 and TRBJ2-5; D may correspond to TRBD1 or TRBD2 (5 bases each). CDR1 MNHEY and CDR2 SVGAGI come from the germline V gene. V lost 6 bases, J lost 0 bases, and 14 bases lay in between. The CDR3 covers 15 residues. The CDR3 nucleotides read TGTGCCAGCAGAGGGACGGGATCGTACCAAGAGACCCAGTACTTC. Encoded protein: CASRGTGSYQETQYF.

With respect to this clonotype: The junction differs from germline at one of its ends, possibly a read error. The chain employs TRBV10-3 and TRBJ1-1; D is uncertain. There are 12 residues in the CDR3. Germline CDR1 is ENHRY and CDR2 is SYGVKD. DNA for the CDR3: TGTGCCATCAGTGCGGGGAACACTGAAGTTTTCTTT. Translated: CAISAGNTEVFF.

In DNA form, the CDR3 reads TGTGCCACCAGCAACCCGATCCGGGACAGGAGCACAGATACGCAGTATTTT. Translating it yields CATSNPIRDRSTDTQYF. The chain combines TRBV15 with TRBJ2-3; TRBD1 aligns across 8 bases. The ends lost 4 bases at V and 0 bases at J; junction bases unmatched: 9. This CDR3 is built from 17 residues. Germline values: CDR1 LNHNV, CDR2 YYDKDF (reference sequence).

The chain joins TRBV11-2 to TRBJ2-3; no definite D call. The germline CDR1 and CDR2 sequences are SGHAT and FQNNGV. CDR3 size: 14 residues. V dropped 3 bases and J dropped 8 bases, with 15 bases sitting between them. The CDR3 loop is CASSFEEPPGTQYF. The CDR3 DNA is TGTGCCAGCAGCTTCGAAGAGCCCCCAGGTACGCAGTATTTT.

A remark on this clonotype: It may be a read error: a sequence one base away is much more abundant. CDR3 residues: CASSLPAGGSYNEQYF. DNA for the CDR3: TGTGCCAGCAGCTTACCAGCGGGGGGGTCCTACAATGAGCAGTACTTC. This sequence joins TRBV7-9 and TRBJ2-1; 10 nucleotides line up with TRBD2. The end of the DNA aligns better with TRBJ2-7, so the J call may be wrong. The germline V gene has CDR1 SEHNR and CDR2 FQNEAQ (reference sequence). CDR3 length equals 16 residues.

The chain couples TRBV6-2 or TRBV6-3 to TRBJ2-3, with D perhaps TRBD1 (6 bases). This CDR3 contains 16 residues. Germline-derived CDR1 and CDR2 are MNHEY and SVGEGT. V was pared by 6 bases and J by 4 bases, with 20 bases between. The CDR3: CASRTDRGRWPDTQYF. CDR3 bases: TGTGCCAGCAGAACGGACAGAGGAAGGTGGCCAGATACGCAGTATTTT.

This clonotype was seen a handful of times. The rearrangement links TRBV7-9 to TRBJ1-2; tentative D call: TRBD1 (5 bases). The V gene lost 1 base and the J gene lost 2 bases, with 23 bases spanning the gap. Looked up from germline, CDR1 is SEHNR and CDR2 is FQNEAQ (reference sequence). This CDR3 is built from 19 residues. The CDR3 sequence: CASSLEGRAPGDGNYGYTF. The CDR3, as DNA: TGTGCCAGCAGCTTAGAAGGGCGCGCCCCGGGGGATGGAAACTATGGCTACACCTTC.